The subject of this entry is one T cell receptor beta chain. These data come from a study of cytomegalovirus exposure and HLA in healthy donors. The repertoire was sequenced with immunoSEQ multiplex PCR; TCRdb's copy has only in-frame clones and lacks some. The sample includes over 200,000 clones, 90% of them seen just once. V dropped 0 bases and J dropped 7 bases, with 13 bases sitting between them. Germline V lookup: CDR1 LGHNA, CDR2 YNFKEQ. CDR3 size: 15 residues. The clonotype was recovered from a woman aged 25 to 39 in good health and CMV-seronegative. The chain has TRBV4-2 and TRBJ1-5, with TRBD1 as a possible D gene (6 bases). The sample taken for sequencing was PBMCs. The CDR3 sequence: CASSQDPGGVQPQHF. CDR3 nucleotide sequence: TGTGCCAGCAGCCAAGATCCGGGGGGCGTGCAGCCCCAGCATTTT.